These 15 T cell receptor beta chains were all obtained from the same sample, sequenced in a study of cytomegalovirus exposure and HLA in healthy donors. The PCR had 60 Vbeta and 13 Jbeta primers. The table came from immunoSEQ multiplex PCR; TCRdb's copy has only in-frame clones and leaves some out. The sample includes over 200,000 clones, 70% to 85% of them seen just once. Source material: PBMCs. The receptors were sampled from a woman in her thirties or forties in good health and CMV-seronegative.

The J gene is TRBJ2-3, the V gene TRBV10-3; 9 nucleotides match TRBD2. V dropped 4 bases and J dropped 5; count of bases not matched to a gene: 10. This CDR3 is built from 16 residues. The germline V gene has CDR1 ENHRY and CDR2 SYGVKD. The CDR3: CAISALAGAGGDTQYF. The CDR3 DNA is TGTGCCATCAGTGCTTTAGCGGGGGCTGGGGGAGATACGCAGTATTTT.

The rearrangement links TRBV19 to TRBJ2-1, with TRBD2 identical over 8 bases. This CDR3 is built from 13 residues. The germline CDR1 and CDR2 sequences are LNHDA and SQIVND (reference sequence). Trimming cost V 5 bases and J 10 bases; bases outside gene matches: 7. Here the CDR3 reads CASSVGGGREQFF. The CDR3 DNA sequence: TGTGCCAGTAGTGTCGGCGGGGGGCGGGAGCAGTTCTTC.

The chain carries TRBV7-6 and TRBJ2-5; perhaps TRBD1 as D (6 bases). CDR1 is SGHVS, CDR2 FNYEAQ, per germline. The CDR3 consists of 16 residues. V was shortened by 1 base and J by 5 bases, with 17 bases between the two germline ends. The CDR3 nucleotides are TGTGCCAGCAGCTTAGGAAGAGAGGGGGTTGGGGAGACCCAGTACTTC. As protein: CASSLGREGVGETQYF. Supplemented by reference TRBV7-6 and TRBJ2-5, the full variable domain reads GAGVSQSPRYKVTKRGQDVALRCDPISGHVSLYWYRQALGQGPEFLTYFNYEAQQDKSGLPNDRFSAERPEGSISTLTIQRTEQRDSAMYRCASSLGREGVGETQYFGPGTRLLVL.

The rearrangement links TRBV7-9 to TRBJ1-2; TRBD1 matches 9 bases. Germline-derived CDR1 and CDR2 are SEHNR and FQNEAQ (reference sequence). J was trimmed by 4 bases and V by 5 bases; bases with no gene match: 8. This CDR3 contains 15 residues. CDR3: CASSPPGQGTYGYTF. In nucleotides, the CDR3 is TGTGCCAGCAGCCCGCCGGGACAGGGAACCTATGGCTACACCTTC.

V and J are TRBV25-1 and TRBJ2-3; tentative D call: TRBD2 (6 bases). Germline CDR1 reads MGHDK; CDR2 reads SYGVNS. The germline V and J ends were trimmed by 8 bases and 0 bases, with 18 bases remaining between them. The CDR3 runs 16 residues. The CDR3 DNA is TGTGCCAGCGGGCTGGAGGGACCTGGAAGCACAGATACGCAGTATTTT. Translating it yields CASGLEGPGSTDTQYF.

This chain connects TRBV18 to TRBJ1-6; D is possibly TRBD1 (6 bases). V was trimmed by 3 bases and J by 5 bases, leaving 14 bases between them. CDR3 size: 16 residues. Germline assignment: CDR1 KGHSH and CDR2 LQKENI. DNA for the CDR3: TGTGCCAGCTCACCGGAGGGGGGGTTCAATAATTCACCCCTCCACTTT. This translates into CASSPEGGFNNSPLHF.

The rearrangement uses TRBV9 and TRBJ1-3, with D uncertain. Germline V CDR1 and CDR2: SGDLS, YYNGEE. V lost 7 bases and J 5 bases, leaving 19 bases between the germline ends. This CDR3 contains 15 residues. CDR3 in DNA: TGTGCCAGCGGGAAAAACTCCATCGGGAGAAACACCATATATTTT. As protein: CASGKNSIGRNTIYF.

The chain uses TRBV5-1 and TRBJ2-1, with TRBD2 matching 14 bases. The CDR3 covers 16 residues. V was pared by 4 bases and J by 8 bases, with 8 bases of the junction left unmatched. Germline CDR1 SGHRS, CDR2 YFSETQ. CDR3 sequence (DNA): TGCGCCAGCAGCCCAGGACTAGCGGGGGGCAGGGATGAGCAGTTCTTC. Its translation: CASSPGLAGGRDEQFF.

The chain joins TRBV19 to TRBJ2-1; D gene uncertain. The germline V gene encodes CDR1 LNHDA and CDR2 SQIVND (reference sequence). V was clipped by 5 bases and J by 7 bases, with 6 bases between them. This CDR3 is 11 amino acids long. The CDR3 loop is CASSSRNEQFF. DNA for the CDR3: TGTGCCAGTAGTTCCAGAAATGAGCAGTTCTTC.

The rearrangement links TRBV6-5 to TRBJ2-5; tentatively, D is TRBD1 (6 bases). V shed 6 bases and J shed 5 bases, with 13 bases lying between them. Germline V lookup: CDR1 MNHEY, CDR2 SVGAGI. The CDR3 is 13 amino acids. The CDR3 DNA is TGTGCCAGCAGACAGGGTCTGAGCGAGACCCAGTACTTC. Its protein product is CASRQGLSETQYF.

This clone is a singleton in its sample. The genes are TRBV6-1 and TRBJ1-6; TRBD1 matches at 7 bases. This CDR3 has 13 amino acids. Germline CDR1 and CDR2: MNHNS and SASEGT. Germline trimming cut 4 bases from V and 9 bases from J; bases unmatched to any gene: 3. The CDR3 DNA sequence: TGTGCCAGCAGTGTGGACAGGCTTTCACCCCTCCACTTT. Protein product: CASSVDRLSPLHF.

The J gene is TRBJ1-6, the V gene TRBV27, with D tentatively TRBD1 (6 bases). With 6 bases removed from V and 0 bases from J, the gap between germline ends came to 21 bases. The CDR3 is made up of 19 amino acids. CDR1 and CDR2 (germline): MNHEY, SMNVEV (reference sequence). The DNA of the CDR3 is TGTGCCAGCAGGGCCCCTACAGGGTTATCTAGCTCCTATAATTCACCCCTCCACTTT. It translates to CASRAPTGLSSSYNSPLHF.

The chain is built from TRBV2 and TRBJ2-7; 7 bases fit TRBD1. CDR3 size: 14 residues. J lost 8 bases, V lost 6 bases, and 13 bases had no gene match. CDR1 and CDR2 from the germline V gene are SNHLY and FYNNEI. The CDR3 loop is CASRTGTDPLKQYF. CDR3 sequence (DNA): TGTGCCAGCAGGACCGGGACAGACCCTTTGAAGCAGTACTTC.

The V gene is TRBV5-1, the J gene TRBJ1-1; weak D call: TRBD1 (6 bases). The V end was cut by 7 bases, the J end by 3 bases, with 16 bases between. CDR3 length equals 14 residues. Germline values: CDR1 SGHRS, CDR2 YFSETQ. The CDR3 region has the DNA TGCGCCAGCGTCCCAGACAGGACCGACACTGAAGCTTTCTTT. The encoded protein is CASVPDRTDTEAFF.

This clone was observed a handful of times. CDR3: CAWSVTGSPGANVLTF. The CDR3 nucleotides are TGTGCCTGGAGTGTCACAGGTTCCCCGGGGGCCAACGTCCTGACTTTC. V gene TRBV30 combines with J gene TRBJ2-6, with a tentative D call TRBD1 (5 bases). Germline lookup yields CDR1 GTSNPN and CDR2 SVGIG (reference sequence). V was pared by 0 bases and J by 4 bases, with 13 bases between. The CDR3 consists of 16 residues.